The rows below give T cell receptor beta chains drawn from one sample of a study of T cell responses to AZD1222 COVID-19 vaccine. Clones were sequenced by immunoSEQ multiplex PCR, and TCRdb holds only the in-frame ones, with some missing. The sample carries some 120,000 clones, roughly 90% recorded once. The starting material was peripheral blood, obtained 28 days after the second AZD1222 dose. These receptors all stem from an adult who received the AZD1222 COVID-19 vaccine. The CDR3 runs from the conserved cysteine through the conserved F or W. A D gene is named only where the DNA matches it firmly. Some rows mark clone size as missing; the rest say once, few, many or name a class of expanded clone.

j_gene,v_gene,abundance,d_gene,CDR3aa,CDR3nt
TRBJ1-5,TRBV4-3,.,TRBD1,CASSQDYRKQGANQPQHF,TGCGCCAGCAGCCAAGATTATAGGAAACAGGGGGCAAATCAGCCCCAGCATTTT
TRBJ2-5,TRBV6-5,.,.,CASSFTSWETQYF,TGTGCCAGCAGTTTTACTAGCTGGGAGACCCAGTACTTC
TRBJ1-4,TRBV12-3/TRBV12-4,.,.,CASSLRGGKLFF,TGTGCCAGCAGTTTAAGGGGAGGAAAACTGTTTTTT
TRBJ1-4,TRBV18,.,.,CASSPGAPNEKLFF,TGTGCCAGCTCCCCAGGGGCCCCCAATGAAAAACTGTTTTTT
TRBJ1-2,TRBV6-4,.,.,CASSDSSEHSYGYTF,TGTGCCAGCAGTGACTCTAGTGAACACTCCTATGGCTACACCTTC
TRBJ1-3,TRBV10-3,.,.,CAISRTLTSGNTIYF,TGTGCCATCAGTCGGACCCTCACCTCTGGAAACACCATATATTTT
TRBJ1-1,TRBV5-4,once,.,CASSLGASMNTEAFF,TGTGCCAGCAGCTTGGGGGCCAGTATGAACACTGAAGCTTTCTTT
TRBJ2-3,TRBV16,.,.,CASSQSPNPHAQYF,TGTGCCAGCAGCCAATCCCCAAATCCCCATGCGCAGTATTTT
TRBJ1-2,TRBV7-9,.,TRBD1,CASSLGGTGVGYTF,TGTGCCAGCAGCTTAGGGGGGACAGGGGTCGGCTACACCTTC
TRBJ2-1,TRBV9,few,TRBD2,CASSATSGGYNEQFF,TGTGCCAGCAGCGCAACTAGCGGGGGATACAATGAGCAGTTCTTC
TRBJ1-1,TRBV29-1,many,.,CSSSNLGPEVAFF,TGCAGCTCTTCTAATCTGGGGCCTGAGGTAGCTTTCTTT
TRBJ2-2,TRBV27,.,.,CASSLSLLNTGELFF,TGTGCCAGCAGCCTAAGCCTATTGAACACCGGGGAGCTGTTTTTT
TRBJ1-2,TRBV7-2,.,TRBD1,CASSLATGGNNYGYTF,TGTGCCAGCAGCTTAGCGACAGGGGGGAACAACTATGGCTACACCTTC
TRBJ1-6,TRBV19,.,.,CASTQGQDSSYNSPLHF,TGTGCCAGTACCCAGGGGCAGGACTCCTCCTATAATTCACCCCTCCACTTT
TRBJ1-2,TRBV11-2,.,.,CASSSGLSYGYTF,TGTGCCAGCAGCTCGGGACTGAGCTATGGCTACACCTTC
TRBJ1-4,TRBV5-1,once,TRBD1,CASSVDRDTTNEKLFF,TGCGCCAGTTCGGTTGACAGGGATACAACTAATGAAAAACTGTTTTTT
TRBJ2-1,TRBV11-3,.,.,CASSDRSGFSYNEQFF,TGTGCCAGCAGTGACCGTTCGGGGTTCTCTTACAATGAGCAGTTCTTC
TRBJ1-5,TRBV27,.,.,CACGGQGDQPQHF,TGTGCCTGCGGGGGGCAGGGCGATCAGCCCCAGCATTTT
TRBJ1-2,TRBV30,.,.,CASNRWPNYGYTF,TGTGCCTCAAACAGGTGGCCTAACTATGGCTACACCTTC
TRBJ2-2,TRBV9,.,.,CASSVALANTGELFF,TGTGCCAGCAGCGTAGCTCTAGCGAACACCGGGGAGCTGTTTTTT
TRBJ2-1,TRBV7-2,.,TRBD1,CASSLDYRGPNEQFF,TGTGCCAGCAGCTTAGACTACAGGGGGCCCAATGAGCAGTTCTTC
TRBJ1-5,TRBV12-3/TRBV12-4,.,.,CASSPGTGPQHF,TGTGCCAGCAGCCCCGGTACTGGGCCCCAGCATTTT
TRBJ1-2,TRBV9,.,.,CASSGSIQPAGYTF,TGTGCCAGCAGCGGTAGTATACAGCCCGCTGGCTACACCTTC
TRBJ1-1,TRBV4-3,.,TRBD1,CASSQFHRGMNTEAFF,TGCGCCAGCAGCCAGTTTCACAGGGGGATGAACACTGAAGCTTTCTTT
TRBJ2-5,TRBV3-1/TRBV3-2,once,.,CASSPARETQYF,TGTGCCAGCAGCCCCGCCAGGGAGACCCAGTACTTC
TRBJ1-5,TRBV19,once,.,CASSPHRYSNQPQHF,TGTGCCAGTAGTCCTCACAGGTATAGCAATCAGCCCCAGCATTTT
TRBJ1-2,TRBV10-3,.,.,CATRDGYNYGYTF,TGTGCCACGAGGGACGGATATAACTATGGCTACACCTTC
TRBJ1-5,TRBV12-3/TRBV12-4,.,.,CASSPEAQPQHF,TGTGCCAGCAGCCCCGAAGCCCAGCCCCAGCATTTT
TRBJ1-2,TRBV27,.,.,CASSLALSLVSQNYGYTF,TGTGCCAGCAGTTTAGCTCTAAGTCTCGTGTCCCAGAACTATGGCTACACCTTC
TRBJ1-6,TRBV3-1/TRBV3-2,.,.,CASSPEGIPGSALHF,TGTGCCAGCAGCCCTGAGGGGATCCCCGGGAGTGCCCTCCACTTT
TRBJ1-1,TRBV2,.,.,CASTILALNTEAFF,TGTGCCAGCACCATCCTGGCCCTGAACACTGAAGCTTTCTTT
TRBJ1-6,TRBV3-1/TRBV3-2,.,.,CASSQGQELPLHF,TGTGCCAGCAGCCAAGGACAGGAGCTGCCCCTCCACTTT
TRBJ1-2,TRBV5-1,few,TRBD1,CASSLTGTDYGYTF,TGCGCCAGCAGCCTAACCGGGACAGACTATGGCTACACCTTC
TRBJ1-2,TRBV2,once,.,CASISRTRLGGYTF,TGTGCCAGCATTTCCCGAACAAGACTCGGTGGCTACACCTTC
TRBJ2-1,TRBV13,.,TRBD2,CASSLVTSGTYNEQFF,TGTGCCAGCAGCTTAGTCACTAGCGGGACTTACAATGAGCAGTTCTTC
TRBJ1-2,TRBV10-3,.,TRBD1,CAIRPTGVEGYTF,TGTGCCATCAGACCGACAGGGGTAGAAGGCTACACCTTC
TRBJ2-7,TRBV19,.,.,CASSPVTGTSYEQYF,TGTGCCAGTAGTCCCGTAACGGGGACCTCCTACGAGCAGTACTTC
TRBJ1-5,TRBV6-1,.,TRBD1,CASSDTGGGQPQHF,TGTGCCAGCAGTGATACAGGGGGAGGTCAGCCCCAGCATTTT
TRBJ2-7,TRBV28,.,.,CASSPIGLGQYF,TGTGCCAGCAGTCCCATTGGTTTAGGGCAGTACTTC
TRBJ2-7,TRBV3-1/TRBV3-2,.,.,CASSQGKGEGVPEQYF,TGTGCCAGCAGCCAAGGAAAAGGCGAGGGAGTCCCCGAGCAGTACTTC
TRBJ1-6,TRBV5-1,.,TRBD1,CASSLGGGAGNSPLHF,TGCGCCAGCAGCTTGGGAGGGGGCGCCGGGAATTCACCCCTCCACTTT
TRBJ2-5,TRBV19,.,.,CASSIGSIQETQYF,TGTGCCAGTAGTATTGGTAGTATCCAAGAGACCCAGTACTTC
TRBJ1-4,TRBV2,.,TRBD1,CASSRDRSVEKLFF,TGTGCCAGCAGTCGGGACAGGTCGGTTGAAAAACTGTTTTTT
TRBJ2-7,TRBV3-1/TRBV3-2,.,TRBD2,CASSYGLAVSYEQYF,TGTGCCAGCAGCTACGGACTAGCGGTCTCCTACGAGCAGTACTTC
TRBJ1-3,TRBV5-1,.,TRBD1,CASSLVTGENTIYF,TGCGCCAGCAGCTTGGTAACAGGGGAGAACACCATATATTTT
TRBJ2-1,TRBV3-1/TRBV3-2,.,TRBD1,CASSQNRDRGFEQFF,TGTGCCAGCAGCCAGAATCGGGACAGGGGTTTTGAGCAGTTCTTC
TRBJ1-1,TRBV2,few,.,CASSEPDRVEAFF,TGTGCCAGCAGTGAACCGGACAGAGTTGAAGCTTTCTTT
TRBJ1-1,TRBV7-3,.,.,CASSADAGRSEAFF,TGTGCCAGCAGCGCAGACGCGGGACGGAGTGAAGCTTTCTTT